One and the same sample provided the 21 T cell receptor beta chains below, sequenced in a study of CD8 T cells in Susac syndrome (dated by TCRdb to the late 2010s). The library was generated by the immunoSEQ multiplex PCR assay. RNA was extracted with the RNeasy kit and about 0.5 to 1 ug was reverse transcribed using random hexamers. The raw public data were reprocessed by TCRdb itself: fastp quality trimming at Q25, MiXCR clonotype calling, in-frame beta chains only. Entries that share a CDR3 protein sequence are merged under the most common genes and DNA. Present in this sample are about 250,000 distinct CDR3 sequences, over 85% of which were seen just once. In total, the top ten clones hold 0.06% to 0.08% of the sample. Sequencing used CD4+ T cells from PBMCs. The origin of the receptors is a human donor with multiple sclerosis.

The gene calls are TRBV7-3 and TRBJ2-1; TRBD2 aligns across 15 bases. V trimming: 2 bases; J trimming: 10 bases; junction bases outside the gene matches: 12. Germline CDR1 and CDR2: SGHTA and FQGTGA. The CDR3 has 18 amino acids. The CDR3 here is CASSLRPPAGLAGGEQFF. The CDR3 nucleotides read TGTGCCAGCAGCTTACGCCCCCCCGCAGGACTAGCGGGAGGGGAGCAGTTCTTC.

This chain joins TRBV5-1 and TRBJ2-1; 10 bases match TRBD2. This CDR3 has 19 amino acids. The J segment lost 7 bases and the V segment lost 2 bases, leaving 18 bases of the junction unmatched. Germline-derived CDR1 and CDR2 are SGHRS and YFSETQ. CDR3 loop: CASSFPASGSNRGWNEQFF. In nucleotides, the CDR3 is TGCGCCAGCAGCTTCCCGGCTAGCGGGAGCAATCGTGGTTGGAATGAGCAGTTCTTC.

This clonotype has just a few counts. This sequence joins TRBV2 and TRBJ2-7; D unclear. Trimming shortened V by 3 bases and J by 0 bases, and 3 bases separated the two germline ends. CDR1 is SNHLY and CDR2 is FYNNEI in the germline V gene. The length of the CDR3 is 12 residues. CDR3: CASSESSYEQYV. DNA of the CDR3: TGTGCCAGCAGTGAGAGCTCCTACGAGCAGTACGTC.

The chain uses TRBV24-1 and TRBJ1-2; D gene unclear. V was trimmed by 4 bases and J by 6 bases, leaving 11 bases between them. Germline V gene sequence: CDR1 KGHDR, CDR2 SFDVKD. This CDR3 has 13 amino acids. CDR3 region: CATSDLRANGYTF. CDR3 coding DNA: TGTGCCACCAGTGACCTGCGGGCGAATGGCTACACCTTC.

The chain has TRBV29-1 and TRBJ1-2; a weak D match, TRBD1 (5 bases). The V gene's germline CDR1 is SQVTM and CDR2 ANQGSEA. The CDR3 is 12 amino acids. Trimming took 4 bases from V and 3 from J, leaving 9 bases between them. CDR3 sequence (DNA): TGCAGCGTTGCCGGGACGGACTATGGCTACACCTTC. This codes for CSVAGTDYGYTF.

The chain is built from TRBV5-1 and TRBJ1-5; D is possibly TRBD1 (6 bases). The germline V gene has CDR1 SGHRS and CDR2 YFSETQ. Trimming stripped 1 base from V and 4 bases from J, with 12 bases between. The CDR3 loop spans 15 amino acids. The CDR3 sequence: CASSLTGLGNQPQHF. The DNA for the CDR3 is TGCGCCAGCAGCTTGACAGGGTTAGGAAATCAGCCCCAGCATTTT.

The chain carries TRBV16 and TRBJ2-7; D could derive from TRBD1 or TRBD2 (6 bases each). The germline V gene encodes CDR1 KGHSY and CDR2 FQNENV. V was trimmed by 4 bases and J by 7 bases, leaving 17 bases between them. CDR3 length equals 14 residues. In DNA, the CDR3 is TGTGCCAGCAGCCCGGTCCCGGGGGCGAGGGAGCAGTACGTC. Translated: CASSPVPGAREQYV.

The gene calls are TRBV5-8 and TRBJ2-1; D gene uncertain. This CDR3 has 15 residues. CDR1 SGHTS and CDR2 YDEGEE come from the germline V gene. Trimming left V 0 bases short and J 0 bases short, with 7 bases between. The CDR3 loop is CASSLGLSSYNEQFF. Here the CDR3 DNA reads TGTGCCAGCAGCTTGGGACTTAGCTCCTACAATGAGCAGTTCTTC.

V and J are TRBV6-5 and TRBJ2-2; 9 bases map to TRBD1. V was pared by 11 bases and J by 4 bases, with 5 bases of the junction left unmatched. This CDR3 has 13 residues. CDR1 is MNHEY, CDR2 SVGAGI, per germline. The CDR3 sequence: CAGGTGLTGELFF. The CDR3 nucleotides read TGTGCCGGAGGGACAGGGCTCACCGGGGAGCTGTTTTTT.

V is TRBV10-3 and J is TRBJ1-2; 8 bases align to TRBD1. The CDR3 runs to 17 residues. With V trimmed by 3 bases and J by 3 bases, 12 bases remained unmatched. Germline V lookup: CDR1 ENHRY, CDR2 SYGVKD. The CDR3 sequence is CAISDSKTGEKDYGYTF. CDR3 DNA: TGTGCCATCAGTGATTCGAAGACAGGGGAGAAGGACTATGGCTACACCTTC.

The V and J genes are TRBV11-2 and TRBJ2-4, with 14 bases aligning to TRBD2. Germline CDR1 and CDR2: SGHAT and FQNNGV. The CDR3 sequence is 16 residues long. V lost 5 bases to trimming and J lost 4 bases; unmatched junction nucleotides: 4. DNA of the CDR3: TGTGCCAGCAGCCCCCGGACTAGCGGGGGGAAAAACATTCAGTACTTC. Protein: CASSPRTSGGKNIQYF.

The gene calls are TRBV10-3 and TRBJ2-2; no clear D. Trimming took 10 bases from V and 2 from J, leaving 5 bases between them. This CDR3 is built from 11 residues. From germline, CDR1 is ENHRY and CDR2 SYGVKD. The CDR3 protein is CATANTGELFF. The CDR3 DNA follows: TGTGCCACCGCAAACACCGGGGAGCTGTTTTTT.

The chain is built from TRBV6-5 and TRBJ2-1, with a possible D match to TRBD1 (6 bases). Germline V gives CDR1 MNHEY, CDR2 SVGAGI. The V end was cut by 2 bases, the J end by 8 bases, with 16 bases between. CDR3 length: 15 residues. CDR3: CASSYGGQPGDEQFF. CDR3 coding DNA: TGTGCCAGCAGTTACGGGGGCCAACCGGGCGATGAGCAGTTCTTC.

This chain links TRBV30 with TRBJ2-1, with TRBD2 matching 8 bases. With 4 bases clipped from V and 2 bases from J, the junction kept 7 bases outside the gene matches. The CDR3 is made up of 15 amino acids. Per the germline V gene, CDR1 is GTSNPN and CDR2 is SVGIG (reference sequence). CDR3 nucleotides: TGTGCCTGGAAACTAGCGGACGTAACCTACAATGAGCAGTTCTTC. Residues: CAWKLADVTYNEQFF.

The chain is built from TRBV4-1 and TRBJ2-1; no firm D call. The CDR3 consists of 16 residues. V lost 0 bases and J lost 0, with 9 bases in between. Germline values: CDR1 MGHRA, CDR2 YSYEKL. The CDR3 is CASSQDSSRSYNEQFF. CDR3 DNA: TGCGCCAGCAGCCAAGATAGCTCCCGCTCCTACAATGAGCAGTTCTTC.

The genes are TRBV12-3 or TRBV12-4 and TRBJ2-5; D tentatively reads TRBD1 or TRBD2 (5 bases each). The CDR3 totals 16 residues. With 6 bases removed from V and 0 bases from J, the gap between germline ends came to 17 bases. CDR3 in amino acids: CASSHYGVGDQETQYF. DNA of the CDR3: TGTGCCAGCAGCCATTATGGGGTGGGGGACCAAGAGACCCAGTACTTC.

This chain joins TRBV18 and TRBJ2-2; D is undetermined. V was pared by 3 bases and J by 0 bases, with 5 bases between. CDR3 length: 14 residues. Germline V gene sequence: CDR1 KGHSH, CDR2 LQKENI. The CDR3 DNA sequence: TGTGCCAGCTCACCGGACCCGAACACCGGGGAGCTGTTTTTT. Amino acids: CASSPDPNTGELFF.

The DNA of the CDR3 is TGCAGCGTTTCCGTCTCAGCAACTAACACCGGGGAGCTGTTTTTT. Translation gives CSVSVSATNTGELFF. V usage is TRBV29-1 and J usage is TRBJ2-2; unclear D gene. In germline, CDR1 is SQVTM, CDR2 ANQGSEA. There are 15 residues in the CDR3. The V gene lost 5 bases and the J gene lost 2 bases, with 15 bases spanning the gap.

The chain is built from TRBV4-1 and TRBJ1-5; the match to TRBD1 covers 7 bases. CDR1 is MGHRA and CDR2 is YSYEKL in the germline V gene. CDR3 length: 15 amino acids. J gave up 6 bases and V 1 base, and 6 bases lay outside the gene matches. DNA for the CDR3: TGCGCCAGCAGCCAAGGGCTAGGGGGCGTTCAGCCCCAGCATTTT. This gives the protein CASSQGLGGVQPQHF.

The rearrangement links TRBV3-1 to TRBJ2-2, with D unresolved. Germline lookup yields CDR1 LGHDT and CDR2 YNNKEL (reference sequence). The CDR3 runs 15 residues. The germline V and J ends were trimmed by 1 base and 0 bases, with 6 bases remaining between them. DNA of the CDR3: TGTGCCAGCAGCCAAGGGACGTCGAACACCGGGGAGCTGTTTTTT. As protein: CASSQGTSNTGELFF.

The V call is TRBV20-1, the J call TRBJ2-7, with D unresolved. Germline V gives CDR1 DFQATT, CDR2 SNEGSKA (reference sequence). With 1 base removed from V and 5 bases from J, the gap between germline ends came to 9 bases. The CDR3 totals 12 residues. CDR3 bases: TGCAGTGCTAGAGGGGGATCCCACGAGCAGTACTTC. It yields the protein CSARGGSHEQYF.